This T cell receptor (beta chain) was sequenced for a study of blood T cell repertoires in COVID-19. Study overall: In each case, the material was cDNA or gDNA derived from T cells, B-cell-depleted T cells, or PBMCs.

It was during active infection that Seattle patients were enrolled and then longitudinally followed. Assay used: immunoSEQ multiplex PCR; TCRdb lists only in-frame clones, some missing. Seen here are 450,000 or so clones, approximately 89% observed once, and the top ten hold around 1.5%. Trimming took 1 base from V and 5 from J, leaving 8 bases between them. The CDR3 length is 13 residues. Germline CDR1 and CDR2: SGHTA and FQGNSA. Sequencing input: peripheral blood. The chain links TRBV7-2 to TRBJ2-5, with D uncertain. The TCR comes from a woman in her thirties or forties with COVID-19, enrolled during active disease. CDR3 in DNA: TGTGCCAGCAGCTTAGTTCACGGGGAGACCCAGTACTTC. This translates into CASSLVHGETQYF. Full variable domain (remainder filled in from reference TRBV7-2 and TRBJ2-5): GAGVSQSPSNKVTEKGKDVELRCDPISGHTALYWYRQSLGQGLEFLIYFQGNSAPDKSGLPSDRFSAERTGGSVSTLTIQRTQQEDSAVYLCASSLVHGETQYFGPGTRLLVL.